This T cell receptor beta chain was recorded in a study of shared clonotypes between healthy human individuals. Germline trimming cut 5 bases from V and 0 bases from J; bases unmatched to any gene: 3. Germline V CDR1 and CDR2: SGHTA, FQGTGA. This CDR3 has 14 amino acids. TCRdb's table, derived via immunoSEQ multiplex PCR, lists solely in-frame clones and lacks some. Found here are about a million clones, approximately 75% of them singletons; the top ten hold about 0.89%. As concerns this clone: This may stem from a read error, because a much larger clone lies one nucleotide away.

V is TRBV7-3 and J is TRBJ1-1, with 7 bases matching TRBD1. This clonotype was obtained from a man aged 18-30 years in good health. Some clones in this sample may be carry-over from other donors' samples. The sequenced material came from memory CD4+ T cells from PBMCs. Noted subset: CD45RA-negative fraction. The chain's CDR3 is CASSPDRLNTEAFF. CDR3 DNA sequence: TGTGCCAGCAGCCCGGACAGGTTGAACACTGAAGCTTTCTTT.